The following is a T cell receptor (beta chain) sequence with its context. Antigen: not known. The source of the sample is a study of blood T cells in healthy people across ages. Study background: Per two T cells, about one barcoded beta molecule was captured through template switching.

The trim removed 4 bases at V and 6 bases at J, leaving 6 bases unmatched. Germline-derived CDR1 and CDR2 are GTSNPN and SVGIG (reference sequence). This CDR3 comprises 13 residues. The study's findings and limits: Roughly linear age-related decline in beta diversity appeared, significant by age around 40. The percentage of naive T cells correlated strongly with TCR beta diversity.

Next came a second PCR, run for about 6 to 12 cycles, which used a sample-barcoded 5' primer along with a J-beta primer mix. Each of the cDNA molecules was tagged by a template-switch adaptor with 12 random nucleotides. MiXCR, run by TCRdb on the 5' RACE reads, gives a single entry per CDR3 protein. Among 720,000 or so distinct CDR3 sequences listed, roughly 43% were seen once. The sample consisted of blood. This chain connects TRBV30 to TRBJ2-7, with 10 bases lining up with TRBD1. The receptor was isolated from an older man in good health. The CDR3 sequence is CAWKIGQGVEQYF. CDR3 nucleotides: TGTGCCTGGAAAATCGGACAGGGGGTCGAGCAGTACTTC. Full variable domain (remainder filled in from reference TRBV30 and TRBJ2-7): SQTIHQWPATLVQPVGSPLSLECTVEGTSNPNLYWYRQAAGRGLQLLFYSVGIGQISSEVPQNLSASRPQDRQFILSSKKLLLSDSGFYLCAWKIGQGVEQYFGPGTRLTVT.